Listed below are T cell receptor beta chains from one sample, sequenced in a study of CD8+CD57+ T cells in acquired aplastic anemia. TCRdb redid the calling of the reads with MiXCR, one entry per CDR3 protein. The data contain about 190,000 distinct CDR3 sequences, roughly half of them singletons. Input material: sorted CD4+, CD8+, or CD8+CD57+ T cells (not recorded which) from PBMCs. The receptors derive from a human donor in good health, serving as a control. Each CDR3 is given with its conserved first and last residue. The D gene is left open where the match is weak. Size is omitted from some rows. Given values are once, few, many or a class for expanded clones.

TRBJ2-7 | 11 | TRBV25-1 | - | many | TGTGCCAGCAGTAGCGGGTACGAGCAGTACTTC | CASSSGYEQYF
TRBJ2-5 | 10 | TRBV7-2 | - | - | TGTGCCAGCAGCTTAAGCCAGGGGTACTTC | CASSLSQGYF
TRBJ2-7 | 13 | TRBV20-1 | TRBD1 | once | TGCAGTGCTAGGACAGGGGGCGTAGACGAGCAGTACTTC | CSARTGGVDEQYF
TRBJ1-5 | 14 | TRBV15 | - | - | TGTGCCACCAGCAGAGGCCAGGTGGATCAGCCCCAGCATTTT | CATSRGQVDQPQHF
TRBJ2-5 | 15 | TRBV10-2 | TRBD2 | - | TGCGCCAGCAGTGACGGACTAGCGGGGGGGGAGACCCAGTACTTC | CASSDGLAGGETQYF
TRBJ2-7 | 13 | TRBV10-2 | - | - | TGCGCCAGCCGCAATCAGGGTTCCCACGAGCAGTACTTC | CASRNQGSHEQYF
TRBJ1-2 | 16 | TRBV9 | TRBD1 | - | TGTGCCAGCAGCGTAGGGGGGACAGGGGGGTACTCTGGAAACACCTTC | CASSVGGTGGYSGNTF
TRBJ2-5 | 13 | TRBV7-2 | - | - | TGTGCCAGCAGCTTGCGGAACGGAGAGACCCAGTACTTC | CASSLRNGETQYF
TRBJ2-3 | 14 | TRBV20-1 | TRBD2 | - | TGCAGTGCCGCGACTAGCTGGCGGCCGGATACGCAGTATTTT | CSAATSWRPDTQYF
TRBJ2-1 | 16 | TRBV9 | TRBD1 | few | TGTGCCAGCTCCCCAGGGACAGGGGGTGGTACAAATGAGCAGTTCTTC | CASSPGTGGGTNEQFF
TRBJ2-3 | 14 | TRBV14 | - | - | TGTGCCAGCAGCCAAGGGGGGGCCATAGATACGCAGTATTTT | CASSQGGAIDTQYF
TRBJ1-6 | 17 | TRBV6-2/TRBV6-3 | TRBD1 | many | TGTGCCAGCAGTTACTCGAGCCGAGACAGGGTTGATTCACCCCTCCACTTT | CASSYSSRDRVDSPLHF
TRBJ1-2 | 13 | TRBV14 | - | few | TGTGCCAGCAGCCAAGGTATACCGGGAGGCTACACCTTC | CASSQGIPGGYTF
TRBJ2-7 | 13 | TRBV7-3 | - | - | TGTGCCAGCAGCGTGGACATTTCCTACGAGCAGTACTTC | CASSVDISYEQYF
TRBJ1-5 | 12 | TRBV2 | - | - | TGTGCCAGCAGTGGGGGGTATCAGCCCCAGCATTTT | CASSGGYQPQHF
TRBJ2-7 | 14 | TRBV10-3 | TRBD1 | - | TGTGCCATCAGGGGGACAGGGGGTACCTACGAGCAGTACTTC | CAIRGTGGTYEQYF
TRBJ2-7 | 16 | TRBV12-3/TRBV12-4 | - | - | TGTGCCAGCAGTTTAGTGTCAGGGTATCAATCCTACGAGCAGTACTTC | CASSLVSGYQSYEQYF